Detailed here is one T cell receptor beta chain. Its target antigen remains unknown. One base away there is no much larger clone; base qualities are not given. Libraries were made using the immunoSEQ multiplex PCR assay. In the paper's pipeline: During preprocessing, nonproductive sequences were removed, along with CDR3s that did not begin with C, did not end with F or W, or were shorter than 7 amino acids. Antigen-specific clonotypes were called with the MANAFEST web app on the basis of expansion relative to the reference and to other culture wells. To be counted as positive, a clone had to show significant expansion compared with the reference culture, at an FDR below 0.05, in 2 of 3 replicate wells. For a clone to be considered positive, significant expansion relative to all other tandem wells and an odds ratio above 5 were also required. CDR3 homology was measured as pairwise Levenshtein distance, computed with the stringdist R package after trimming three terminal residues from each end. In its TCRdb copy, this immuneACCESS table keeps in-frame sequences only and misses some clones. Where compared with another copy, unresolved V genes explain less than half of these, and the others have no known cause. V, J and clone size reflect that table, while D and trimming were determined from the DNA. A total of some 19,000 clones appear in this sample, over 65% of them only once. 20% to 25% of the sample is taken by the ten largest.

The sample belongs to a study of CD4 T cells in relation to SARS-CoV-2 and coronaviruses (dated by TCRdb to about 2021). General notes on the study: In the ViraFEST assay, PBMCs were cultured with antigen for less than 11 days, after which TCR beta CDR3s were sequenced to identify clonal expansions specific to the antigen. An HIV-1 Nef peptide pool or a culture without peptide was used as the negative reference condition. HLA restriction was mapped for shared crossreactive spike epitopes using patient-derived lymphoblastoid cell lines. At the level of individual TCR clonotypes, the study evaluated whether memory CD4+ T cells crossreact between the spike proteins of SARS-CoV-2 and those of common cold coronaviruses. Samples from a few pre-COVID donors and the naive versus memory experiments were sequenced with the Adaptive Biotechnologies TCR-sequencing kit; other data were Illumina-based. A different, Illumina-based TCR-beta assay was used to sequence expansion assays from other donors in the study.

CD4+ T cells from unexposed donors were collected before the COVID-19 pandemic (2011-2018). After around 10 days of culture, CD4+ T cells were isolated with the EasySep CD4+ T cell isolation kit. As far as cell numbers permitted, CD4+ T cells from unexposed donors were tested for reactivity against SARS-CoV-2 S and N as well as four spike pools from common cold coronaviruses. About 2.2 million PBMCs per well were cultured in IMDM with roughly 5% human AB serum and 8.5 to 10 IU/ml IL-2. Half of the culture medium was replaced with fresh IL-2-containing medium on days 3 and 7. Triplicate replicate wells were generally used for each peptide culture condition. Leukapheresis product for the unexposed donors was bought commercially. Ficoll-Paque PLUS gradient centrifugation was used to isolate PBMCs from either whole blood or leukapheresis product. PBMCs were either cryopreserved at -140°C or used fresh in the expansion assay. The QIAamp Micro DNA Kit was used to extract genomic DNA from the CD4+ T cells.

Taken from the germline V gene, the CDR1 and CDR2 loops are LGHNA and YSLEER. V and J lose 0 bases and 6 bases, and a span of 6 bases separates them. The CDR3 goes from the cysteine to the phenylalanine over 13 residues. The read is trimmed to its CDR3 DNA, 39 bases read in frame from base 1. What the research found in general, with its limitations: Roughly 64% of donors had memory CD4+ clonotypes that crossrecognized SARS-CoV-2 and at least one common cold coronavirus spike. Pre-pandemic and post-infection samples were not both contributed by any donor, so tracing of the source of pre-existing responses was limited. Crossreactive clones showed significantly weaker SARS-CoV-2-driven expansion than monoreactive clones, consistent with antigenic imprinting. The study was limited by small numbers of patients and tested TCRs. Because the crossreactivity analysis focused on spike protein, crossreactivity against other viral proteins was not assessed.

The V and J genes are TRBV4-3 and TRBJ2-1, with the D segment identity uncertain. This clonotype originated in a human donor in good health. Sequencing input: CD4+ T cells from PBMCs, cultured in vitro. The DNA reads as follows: TGCGCCAGCAGCCAAGATCCCATCAATGAGCAGTTCTTC. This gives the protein CASSQDPINEQFF.